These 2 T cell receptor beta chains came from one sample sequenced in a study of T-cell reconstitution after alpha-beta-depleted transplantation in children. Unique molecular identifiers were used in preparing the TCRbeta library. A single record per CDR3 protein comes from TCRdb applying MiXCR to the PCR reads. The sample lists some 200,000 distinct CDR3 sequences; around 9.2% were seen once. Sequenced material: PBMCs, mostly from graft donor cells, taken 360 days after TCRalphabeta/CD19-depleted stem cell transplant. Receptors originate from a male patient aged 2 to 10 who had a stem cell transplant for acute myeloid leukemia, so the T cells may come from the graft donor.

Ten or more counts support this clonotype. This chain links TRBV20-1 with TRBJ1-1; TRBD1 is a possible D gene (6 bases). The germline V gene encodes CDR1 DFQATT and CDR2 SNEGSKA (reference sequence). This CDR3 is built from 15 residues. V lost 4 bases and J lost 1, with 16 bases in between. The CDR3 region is CSATQQGFKNTEAFF. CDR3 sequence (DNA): TGCAGTGCTACCCAACAGGGTTTTAAGAACACTGAAGCTTTCTTT.

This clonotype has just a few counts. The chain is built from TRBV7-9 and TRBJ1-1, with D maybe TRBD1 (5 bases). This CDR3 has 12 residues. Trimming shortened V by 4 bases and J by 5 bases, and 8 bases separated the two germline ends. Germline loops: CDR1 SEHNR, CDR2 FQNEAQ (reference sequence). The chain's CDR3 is CASSWPGTEAFF. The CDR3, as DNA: TGTGCCAGCAGCTGGCCAGGGACTGAAGCTTTCTTT.